This passage covers 17 T cell receptor beta chains from one sample sequenced in a study of identical twins. TCRdb processed the 5' RACE reads anew with MiXCR; each CDR3 protein has one entry. Among just under 550,000 distinct CDR3 sequences listed, 15% were seen once. The same specimen was also included in a second study, on yellow fever vaccine responses in identical twins.

The material sequenced was CD4+ T cells sorted from blood. These TCRs come from a young woman in good health.

The V call is TRBV4-1, the J call TRBJ2-1; 8 bases line up with TRBD2. The CDR3 extends over 18 amino acids. Germline-derived CDR1 and CDR2 are MGHRA and YSYEKL. J gave up 4 bases and V 0 bases, and 11 bases lay outside the gene matches. DNA for the CDR3: TGCGCCAGCAGCCAAGACCTCCGGACTAGCCGATCATACAATGAGCAGTTCTTC. Translating it yields CASSQDLRTSRSYNEQFF.

This clonotype appeared a few times. The chain employs TRBV7-8 and TRBJ2-2; maybe TRBD2 (7 bases). Trimming cost V 2 bases and J 5 bases, with 21 bases left between them. The CDR3 sequence is 18 residues long. Germline CDR1 SGHVS, CDR2 FQNEAQ. DNA of the CDR3: TGTGCCAGCAGCTTAAGGGGAGGGGGGGATGTACAAACCGGGGAGCTGTTTTTT. This gives the protein CASSLRGGGDVQTGELFF. Variable domain in full (rest from reference TRBV7-8 and TRBJ2-2): GAGVSQSPRYKVAKRGQDVALRCDPISGHVSLFWYQQALGQGPEFLTYFQNEAQLDKSGLPSDRFFAERPEGSVSTLKIQRTQQEDSAVYLCASSLRGGGDVQTGELFFGEGSRLTVL.

The rearrangement joins TRBV12-3 or TRBV12-4 to TRBJ2-2, with a tentative D call TRBD2 (6 bases). V was shortened by 5 bases and J by 7 bases, with 14 bases between the two germline ends. The CDR3 totals 14 residues. The CDR3 loop is CASSRDSRGGELFF. Here the CDR3 DNA reads TGTGCCAGCAGTCGGGACTCCCGGGGCGGGGAGCTGTTTTTT.

The chain employs TRBV10-3 and TRBJ2-1, with 8 positions matching TRBD1. With 7 bases clipped from V and 7 bases from J, the junction kept 6 bases outside the gene matches. The CDR3 sequence is 13 residues long. Germline CDR1 and CDR2: ENHRY and SYGVKD. The CDR3 DNA reads as TGTGCCATCAAGGACAGGGAAAGGAATGAGCAGTTCTTC. The encoded protein is CAIKDRERNEQFF.

This clonotype has a handful of counts. The V and J genes are TRBV5-1 and TRBJ2-1; D is uncertain. The CDR3 spans 14 residues. The V gene lost 0 bases and the J gene lost 4 bases, with 8 bases spanning the gap. Germline loops: CDR1 SGHRS, CDR2 YFSETQ. The CDR3 spells CASSLGTLYNEQFF. CDR3 sequence (DNA): TGCGCCAGCAGCTTGGGGACCTTATACAATGAGCAGTTCTTC.

V is TRBV5-1 and J is TRBJ2-1; TRBD2 matches at 9 bases. The CDR3 is 16 amino acids. Germline values: CDR1 SGHRS, CDR2 YFSETQ. V lost 1 base, J lost 6 bases, and 8 bases stayed unmatched. DNA of the CDR3: TGCGCCAGCAGCTTGTGGCCTAGCGGGGTAGGCAATGAGCAGTTCTTC. It encodes CASSLWPSGVGNEQFF.

This clonotype appeared many times. The rearrangement joins TRBV3-1 to TRBJ2-5, with D unclear. V shed 4 bases and J shed 2 bases, with 8 bases lying between them. CDR1 LGHDT and CDR2 YNNKEL come from the germline V gene (reference sequence). The CDR3 totals 13 residues. DNA of the CDR3: TGTGCCAGCAGCCGTCAGGTGCAAGAGACCCAGTACTTC. It codes for CASSRQVQETQYF.

This clonotype was counted a few times. The V gene is TRBV5-1, the J gene TRBJ2-7; TRBD1 matches at 9 bases. The V and J ends lost 4 bases and 2 bases, in that order; junction bases with no gene match: 7. This CDR3 has 15 amino acids. Germline CDR1 and CDR2: SGHRS and YFSETQ. The CDR3 reads CASSRTGAPTYEQYF. In DNA form, the CDR3 reads TGCGCCAGCAGCAGGACAGGGGCCCCGACCTACGAGCAGTACTTC.

In the case of this clonotype: The junction departs from germline at one end; a sequencing error may be responsible. The rearrangement links TRBV5-6 to TRBJ2-1; TRBD2 matches at 14 bases. The CDR3 is 16 residues long. Looked up from germline, CDR1 is SGHDT and CDR2 is YYEEEE. The CDR3 DNA reads as TGTGCCATCAGCTCCGGACTAGCGGGGGGTGTAGATGAGCAGTTCTTC. Its protein is CAISSGLAGGVDEQFF. Complete variable domain (other parts from reference TRBV5-6 and TRBJ2-1): DAGVTQSPTHLIKTRGQQVTLRCSPKSGHDTVSWYQQALGQGPQFIFQYYEEEERQRGNFPDRFSGHQFPNYSSELNVNALLLGDSALYLCAISSGLAGGVDEQFFGPGTRLTVL.

This clonotype was observed a handful of times. This chain links TRBV6-6 with TRBJ2-3; D may be TRBD1 (5 bases). Germline V gene lookup returns CDR1 MNHNY and CDR2 SVGAGI (reference sequence). This CDR3 has 13 amino acids. V was pared by 6 bases and J by 4 bases, with 11 bases between. CDR3 bases: TGTGCCAGCAGGACAAGGGGCCCAGATACGCAGTATTTT. Encoded protein: CASRTRGPDTQYF.

J is TRBJ2-7 and V is TRBV11-3; D perhaps matches TRBD1 (6 bases). CDR1 is SGHNT and CDR2 is YENEEA in the germline V gene. V lost 5 bases and J 2 bases, leaving 10 bases between the germline ends. The CDR3 loop spans 13 amino acids. The CDR3 DNA reads as TGTGCCAGCAGCACAGGGTGGGCCTACGAGCAGTACTTC. Translated: CASSTGWAYEQYF.

This clonotype was observed a few times. The J gene is TRBJ2-7, the V gene TRBV14; 9 nucleotides line up with TRBD2. Trimming removed 2 bases from V and 2 bases from J; junction bases left unmatched: 16. There are 19 residues in the CDR3. From germline, CDR1 is SGHDN and CDR2 FVKESK. The CDR3 bases are TGTGCCAGCAGCCAAAGGTTGCCTAGCGGGATTTCGCCCGCCTACGAGCAGTACTTC. It encodes CASSQRLPSGISPAYEQYF.

The V call is TRBV7-2, the J call TRBJ2-1; 9 bases line up with TRBD2. CDR1 SGHTA and CDR2 FQGNSA come from the germline V gene. This CDR3 is built from 16 residues. V was clipped by 4 bases and J by 6 bases; unmatched bases: 10. CDR3 in amino acids: CASSYGVGLALNEQFF. The CDR3 coding sequence is TGTGCCAGCAGCTACGGCGTGGGACTAGCACTCAATGAGCAGTTCTTC.

This clonotype was found many times. The gene calls are TRBV28 and TRBJ1-1; D not resolved. This CDR3 has 14 amino acids. The V end lost 3 bases, the J end lost 1 base, and 9 bases lay between the germline ends. Germline values: CDR1 MDHEN, CDR2 SYDVKM. The CDR3 protein is CASSFPLGNTEAFF. As DNA, the CDR3 is TGTGCCAGCAGTTTCCCCCTGGGGAACACTGAAGCTTTCTTT.

The chain carries TRBV12-3 or TRBV12-4 and TRBJ2-7, with D possibly being TRBD1 (5 bases). V was trimmed by 6 bases and J by 5 bases, leaving 11 bases between them. CDR3 length: 12 residues. The CDR3 nucleotides are TGTGCCAGCAGGACCCAGGGCCACGAGCAGTACTTC. It specifies CASRTQGHEQYF.

Only a few counts were recorded for this clonotype. The gene calls are TRBV2 and TRBJ2-7, with a possible D match to TRBD1 (6 bases). There are 15 residues in the CDR3. CDR1 is SNHLY, CDR2 FYNNEI, per germline. V lost 1 base and J lost 4, with 14 bases in between. The CDR3 DNA reads TGTGCCAGCAGTGAAGGGACAGATAGGGGGTACGAGCAGTACGTC. Its protein product is CASSEGTDRGYEQYV.

J is TRBJ1-4 and V is TRBV7-9, with D uncertain. This CDR3 has 15 amino acids. Germline assignment: CDR1 SEHNR and CDR2 FQNEAQ (reference sequence). V dropped 5 bases and J dropped 3 bases, with 13 bases sitting between them. CDR3 amino acids: CASSLDLAANEKLFF. As DNA, the CDR3 is TGTGCCAGCAGCCTGGACCTAGCGGCTAATGAAAAACTGTTTTTT.